The source of this TCR beta chain is a study of post-analysis software for immune sequencing data. Unique molecular identifiers were present in the TCR beta cDNA libraries. The yield from about 1 to 10 million T cells was around 500,000 cDNA molecules in total. Each CDR3 protein is one row after TCRdb ran MiXCR on the PCR reads. The table lists hundreds of thousands of distinct CDR3 sequences, less than 45% of them singletons, with 12% in the top ten. Study-wide results and limits: Included in a set of roughly five TRBV segments more frequent in patients than controls were TRBV5-6, TRBV5-1 and TRBV20-1. F measure grouped same-batch samples tightly together. Multiple sclerosis patients showed significantly lower normalized Chao1 diversity than controls did.

Remarks on this clonotype: Its specificity is unknown.

Germline-derived CDR1 and CDR2 are ENHRY and SYGVKD. Germline trimming cut 4 bases from V and 2 bases from J; bases unmatched to any gene: 3. CDR3 length: 14 residues. Sequencing was performed on blood. This rearrangement joins TRBV10-3 to TRBJ2-7; the match to TRBD1 covers 9 bases. The TCR sequence derives from a girl aged 5-17 years with multiple sclerosis. The chain's CDR3 is CAISGRDRAYEQYF. In nucleotides, the CDR3 is TGTGCCATCAGTGGCCGGGACAGGGCCTACGAGCAGTACTTC.